Following are 25 T cell receptor beta chains from one sample sequenced in a study of blood T cell repertoires in COVID-19. Only in-frame clones appear in the TCRdb table, and some are missing; sequencing was by immunoSEQ multiplex PCR. This table holds around 50,000 clones, roughly 88% found once. The sample was peripheral blood. These receptors originate from a woman aged 55 to 70 with acute or convalescent COVID-19.

The V gene is TRBV20-1, the J gene TRBJ2-5; D gene uncertain. The CDR3 is 11 amino acids. Per germline, CDR1 DFQATT and CDR2 SNEGSKA (reference sequence). Trimming cost V 6 bases and J 7 bases, with 12 bases left between them. The CDR3 protein is CSAAVPPTQYF. CDR3 nucleotide sequence: TGCAGTGCGGCGGTCCCACCGACCCAGTACTTC.

This clone is medium-sized (0.01 to 0.1%) by share. The chain uses TRBV5-1 and TRBJ1-2, with a tentative D call TRBD1 (5 bases). This CDR3 is 14 amino acids long. The germline CDR1 and CDR2 sequences are SGHRS and YFSETQ. The V end lost 0 bases, the J end lost 6 bases, and 12 bases lay between the germline ends. DNA of the CDR3: TGCGCCAGCAGCTTGGTGGCAGGGAAGAATGGCTACACCTTC. Protein sequence: CASSLVAGKNGYTF.

In its sample, this clone was seen once. The chain links TRBV9 to TRBJ2-1, with D maybe TRBD1 (5 bases). Germline CDR1 SGDLS, CDR2 YYNGEE. Between the trimmed V and J ends, which lost 0 bases and 2 bases, there was a span of 9 bases. There are 15 residues in the CDR3. CDR3 residues: CASSVGQGTYNEQFF. CDR3 sequence (DNA): TGTGCCAGCAGCGTAGGGCAGGGCACCTACAATGAGCAGTTCTTC.

The chain couples TRBV30 to TRBJ1-2; 7 bases map to TRBD1. The germline V gene has CDR1 GTSNPN and CDR2 SVGIG (reference sequence). The CDR3 runs 13 residues. Losses at the gene ends were 0 bases for V and 4 bases for J; bases not matched to a gene: 2. CDR3 sequence (DNA): TGTGCCTGGAGTGTTGACAGGGTCTATGGCTACACCTTC. Its translation: CAWSVDRVYGYTF.

This chain connects TRBV10-3 to TRBJ1-1; no clear D. Trimming removed 6 bases at V and 1 base at J, with 18 bases between. The germline V gene encodes CDR1 ENHRY and CDR2 SYGVKD. The CDR3 is 16 residues long. The CDR3 spells CAISTPAGPKNTEAFF. Here the CDR3 DNA reads TGTGCCATCAGCACCCCCGCAGGCCCCAAGAACACTGAAGCTTTCTTT.

This chain joins TRBV5-1 and TRBJ2-4, with 9 bases identical to TRBD1. CDR3 length: 15 amino acids. J was trimmed by 8 bases and V by 4 bases; bases with no gene match: 10. Germline CDR1 is SGHRS and CDR2 is YFSETQ. The DNA for the CDR3 is TGCGCCAGCAGCCAAGGAACAGGGGGCTACTACATTCAGTACTTC. This encodes CASSQGTGGYYIQYF.

The chain recombines TRBV6-2 or TRBV6-3 with TRBJ1-5; 8 positions match TRBD1. V lost 5 bases, J lost 7 bases, and 7 bases stayed unmatched. CDR1 and CDR2 (germline): MNHEY, SVGEGT. The CDR3 sequence is 14 residues long. CDR3 region: CASSGTGHLQPQHF. Written as DNA, the CDR3 is TGTGCCAGCAGTGGGACAGGACACCTACAGCCCCAGCATTTT.

The J gene is TRBJ1-2, the V gene TRBV4-1, with unresolved D. V was cut by 5 bases and J by 4 bases, with 17 bases left in between. Germline values: CDR1 MGHRA, CDR2 YSYEKL. This CDR3 is built from 15 residues. The CDR3 bases are TGCGCCAGCAGCTATAATACGGAGGTTGGCTATGGCTACACCTTC. It is translated as CASSYNTEVGYGYTF.

This rearrangement joins TRBV12-5 to TRBJ1-4; 8 positions match TRBD1. CDR3 length: 20 amino acids. Germline trimming cut 0 bases from V and 8 bases from J; bases unmatched to any gene: 20. Germline V gene lookup returns CDR1 LGHNT and CDR2 FRNRAP. As DNA, the CDR3 is TGTGCTAGTGGTTTGGTAGTGGGGCAGGGGGCAAGCTTACTACAGGAAAAACTGTTTTTT. Translating gives CASGLVVGQGASLLQEKLFF.

The chain combines TRBV2 with TRBJ2-3; the match to TRBD2 covers 8 bases. CDR3 length: 14 residues. After removal of 9 bases from V and 2 bases from J, the junction contained 7 bases not matched to a gene. Germline V gene lookup returns CDR1 SNHLY and CDR2 FYNNEI. The CDR3 reads CARGSGEFTDTQYF. The DNA for the CDR3 is TGTGCCAGAGGTAGCGGGGAATTCACAGATACGCAGTATTTT.

J is TRBJ2-3 and V is TRBV13; D is uncertain. Germline V gene sequence: CDR1 PRHDT, CDR2 FYEKMQ (reference sequence). The CDR3 is 15 residues long. The germline V and J ends were trimmed by 4 bases and 4 bases, with 15 bases remaining between them. This CDR3 is CASSSVPTGADTQYF. CDR3 DNA: TGTGCCAGCAGCTCAGTACCCACGGGTGCAGATACGCAGTATTTT.

This chain joins TRBV20-1 and TRBJ2-7; D might be TRBD1 (8 bases). V lost 3 bases and J lost 3, with 18 bases in between. CDR1 and CDR2 (germline): DFQATT, SNEGSKA (reference sequence). CDR3 size: 15 residues. CDR3 loop: CSASQGGTGLYEQYF. The CDR3 coding sequence is TGCAGTGCTAGTCAGGGAGGGACAGGCCTCTACGAGCAGTACTTC.

The genes are TRBV5-1 and TRBJ1-2; TRBD1 matches 7 bases. Germline V CDR1 and CDR2: SGHRS, YFSETQ. Losses at the gene ends were 3 bases for V and 6 bases for J; bases not matched to a gene: 11. This CDR3 is built from 15 residues. The CDR3 is CASSSAYRGINGYTF. The CDR3 region has the DNA TGCGCCAGCAGCTCGGCATACAGGGGTATCAATGGCTACACCTTC. The complete variable domain, with remaining parts taken from reference TRBV5-1 and TRBJ1-2, reads KAGVTQTPRYLIKTRGQQVTLSCSPISGHRSVSWYQQTPGQGLQFLFEYFSETQRNKGNFPGRFSGRQFSNSRSEMNVSTLELGDSALYLCASSSAYRGINGYTFGSGTRLTVV.

V and J are TRBV7-6 and TRBJ2-1; 13 bases agree with TRBD2. The CDR3 runs 20 residues. V was clipped by 4 bases and J by 3 bases; unmatched bases: 15. Germline CDR1 and CDR2: SGHVS and FNYEAQ. CDR3 nucleotide sequence: TGTGCCAGCAGCTCCTTTTTGTCGGGACTAGCGGGGCACCTCTACAATGAGCAGTTCTTC. Its protein is CASSSFLSGLAGHLYNEQFF.

This chain joins TRBV12-5 and TRBJ2-2; D possibly corresponds to TRBD1 (6 bases). The V and J ends lost 2 bases and 1 base respectively, with 17 bases between them. The CDR3 spans 18 residues. In germline, CDR1 is LGHNT, CDR2 FRNRAP. CDR3 DNA sequence: TGTGCTAGTGGTTTGACCCGGGACAAGGACATGAACACCGGGGAGCTGTTTTTT. Its protein is CASGLTRDKDMNTGELFF.

V gene TRBV21-1 combines with J gene TRBJ1-2; the D call TRBD1 from the table was never checked on the DNA. TRBV21-1 is a pseudogene locus. The CDR3 totals 16 residues. CDR3 protein: CASSKKNSDRGAGYTF. In nucleotides, the CDR3 is TGTGCCAGCAGCAAAAAAAATTCCGACAGGGGAGCTGGCTACACCTTC.

The chain is built from TRBV13 and TRBJ2-7; D not resolved. Per the germline V gene, CDR1 is PRHDT and CDR2 is FYEKMQ (reference sequence). Trimming shortened V by 5 bases and J by 3 bases, and 5 bases separated the two germline ends. The CDR3 extends over 11 amino acids. The CDR3 region is CASSLFYEQYF. The CDR3 coding sequence is TGTGCCAGCAGCCTGTTCTACGAGCAGTACTTC.

This clone was counted once. The chain employs TRBV28 and TRBJ1-6; 7 bases are shared with TRBD1. Germline CDR1 reads MDHEN; CDR2 reads SYDVKM. The CDR3 consists of 15 residues. With 5 bases clipped from V and 7 bases from J, the junction kept 8 bases outside the gene matches. The CDR3 region is CASSPTGAGNSPLHF. The CDR3, as DNA: TGTGCCAGCAGTCCAACAGGGGCAGGCAATTCACCCCTCCACTTT.

The chain carries TRBV5-6 and TRBJ1-4; the match to TRBD1 covers 9 bases. CDR1 and CDR2 (germline): SGHDT, YYEEEE. The CDR3 loop spans 13 amino acids. Unmatched junction bases numbered 9, after V lost 10 bases and J lost 8 bases. The CDR3 DNA is TGTGCCTGCCAACAGGGGGCTCGGGAAAAACTGTTTTTT. Translated: CACQQGAREKLFF.

The chain links TRBV20-1 to TRBJ1-3; D gene ambiguous. The CDR3 has 14 amino acids. V dropped 3 bases and J dropped 9 bases, with 18 bases sitting between them. The germline CDR1 and CDR2 sequences are DFQATT and SNEGSKA (reference sequence). CDR3 sequence reads: CSASKGPSGSTIYF. CDR3 nucleotide sequence: TGCAGTGCTAGTAAAGGCCCCTCCGGGAGCACCATATATTTT.

This chain links TRBV2 with TRBJ2-1; TRBD2 agrees at 10 bases. This CDR3 comprises 15 residues. The V gene's germline CDR1 is SNHLY and CDR2 FYNNEI. Losses at the gene ends were 8 bases for V and 2 bases for J; bases not matched to a gene: 6. This CDR3 reads CASGPSGSAYNEQFF. CDR3 bases: TGTGCCAGCGGACCTAGCGGGAGCGCCTACAATGAGCAGTTCTTC.

V and J are TRBV5-1 and TRBJ2-1, with 7 bases fitting TRBD1. Trimming removed 6 bases from V and 3 bases from J; junction bases left unmatched: 9. The CDR3 extends over 15 amino acids. Germline lookup yields CDR1 SGHRS and CDR2 YFSETQ. The CDR3 DNA follows: TGCGCCAGCACCCCTAGACAGGGTCTCTACAATGAGCAGTTCTTC. It specifies CASTPRQGLYNEQFF.

The chain is built from TRBV2 and TRBJ2-1; 8 bases map to TRBD1. Germline CDR1 and CDR2: SNHLY and FYNNEI. The CDR3 has 15 amino acids. V lost 4 bases and J lost 1; bases outside the gene matches: 3. The CDR3 is CASSADRGSYNEQFF. CDR3 DNA sequence: TGTGCCAGCAGTGCCGACAGGGGTTCCTACAATGAGCAGTTCTTC.

The chain joins TRBV6-5 to TRBJ1-4; the match to TRBD1 covers 7 bases. The J segment lost 4 bases and the V segment lost 6 bases, leaving 5 bases of the junction unmatched. This CDR3 region has 14 residues. CDR1 and CDR2 from the germline V gene are MNHEY and SVGAGI. CDR3 sequence reads: CASSTGQLNEKLFF. In DNA form, the CDR3 reads TGTGCCAGCAGCACGGGACAGCTTAATGAAAAACTGTTTTTT.

Here the CDR3 DNA reads TGTGCCAGCAGCATCAGGACAGGGGCTTCGAACACTGAAGCTTTCTTT. It translates to CASSIRTGASNTEAFF. V and J are TRBV7-9 and TRBJ1-1; 9 bases match TRBD1. CDR3 length equals 16 residues. Germline-derived CDR1 and CDR2 are SEHNR and FQNEAQ (reference sequence). V shed 5 bases, J shed 1 base, and the junction held 8 bases outside the gene matches. The full variable domain, completed using reference TRBV7-9 and TRBJ1-1, is DTGVSQNPRHKITKRGQNVTFRCDPISEHNRLYWYRQTLGQGPEFLTYFQNEAQLEKSRLLSDRFSAERPKGSFSTLEIQRTEQGDSAMYLCASSIRTGASNTEAFFGQGTRLTVV.